This TCR beta chain derives from a study of control samples from healthy donors and cancer patients. TCRdb keeps only in-frame clones here, not all; method: immunoSEQ multiplex PCR. The sample comprises around 180,000 clones, about 90% of which are singletons, and 2% to 2.5% rests with the top ten. Trimming removed 4 bases from V and 5 bases from J; junction bases left unmatched: 4. Germline V gives CDR1 LGHDT, CDR2 YNNKEL (reference sequence). The CDR3 loop spans 14 amino acids. The TCR sequence derives from a woman in her thirties or forties in good health. The sequenced sample was blood. J is TRBJ2-5 and V is TRBV3-1 (or the pseudogene TRBV3-2), with 10 bases lining up with TRBD1. The CDR3 region is CASSLRTGGETQYF. CDR3 in DNA: TGTGCCAGCAGCCTTCGGACAGGGGGTGAGACCCAGTACTTC.